One sample yielded the 26 T cell receptor beta chains listed below, sequenced in a study of blood T cell repertoires in COVID-19. This table comes from immunoSEQ multiplex PCR, and its TCRdb copy is limited to in-frame clones, with some not included. The data show about 220,000 clones, 75% to 90% seen once. Material: PBMCs or T cells enriched from blood (not recorded which). The receptors were gathered from a woman aged 18 to 35 in a cohort exposed to, infected with or recovered from COVID-19 (not recorded which).

V gene TRBV4-1 combines with J gene TRBJ1-1; D gene uncertain. Germline V CDR1 and CDR2: MGHRA, YSYEKL. CDR3 size: 17 residues. V was shortened by 3 bases and J by 0 bases, with 17 bases between the two germline ends. CDR3 in amino acids: CASSQYTPGGMNTEAFF. As DNA, the CDR3 is TGCGCCAGCAGCCAGTACACTCCCGGCGGTATGAACACTGAAGCTTTCTTT.

This clone is a singleton in its sample. The chain uses TRBV5-1 and TRBJ1-3; unclear D gene. The CDR3 has 16 residues. The germline V gene has CDR1 SGHRS and CDR2 YFSETQ. The V end lost 4 bases, the J end lost 0 bases, and 14 bases lay between the germline ends. CDR3 sequence (DNA): TGCGCCAGCAGCGTCGCGTCGAGGAGCTCTGGAAACACCATATATTTT. Residues: CASSVASRSSGNTIYF.

The chain uses TRBV4-1 and TRBJ1-5; 7 bases align to TRBD1. This CDR3 region has 15 residues. J was trimmed by 6 bases and V by 1 base; bases with no gene match: 6. The germline V gene encodes CDR1 MGHRA and CDR2 YSYEKL. The CDR3 reads CASSQGQGGSQPQHF. The DNA of the CDR3 is TGCGCCAGCAGCCAAGGACAGGGTGGAAGTCAGCCCCAGCATTTT.

V is TRBV11-1 and J is TRBJ1-3; TRBD1 matches 8 bases. Unmatched junction bases numbered 6, after V lost 5 bases and J lost 3 bases. Germline V lookup: CDR1 SGHAT, CDR2 FQDESV (reference sequence). This CDR3 has 15 amino acids. The CDR3 DNA reads TGTGCCAGCAGCCGCCGGACAGGGTTTGGAAACACCATATATTTT. Its translation is CASSRRTGFGNTIYF. The whole variable domain, remainder taken from reference TRBV11-1 and TRBJ1-3, is EAEVAQSPRYKITEKSQAVAFWCDPISGHATLYWYRQILGQGPELLVQFQDESVVDDSQLPKDRFSAERLKGVDSTLKIQPAELGDSAMYLCASSRRTGFGNTIYFGEGSWLTVV.

The chain couples TRBV1 to TRBJ2-5; the table names TRBD2, a call not compared with the DNA. TRBV1 is described as a pseudogene. CDR3 length equals 15 residues. CDR3 in amino acids: CTSSQRRVGKETQYF. The CDR3 nucleotides are TGCACCAGCAGCCAGCGGAGGGTAGGCAAAGAGACCCAGTACTTC.

This chain links TRBV30 with TRBJ2-7, with D perhaps TRBD2 (6 bases). The germline CDR1 and CDR2 sequences are GTSNPN and SVGIG (reference sequence). V lost 0 bases and J 2 bases, leaving 11 bases between the germline ends. The CDR3 covers 14 residues. The CDR3 region is CAWSVVGLTYEQYF. The CDR3 bases are TGTGCCTGGAGTGTAGTGGGACTGACCTACGAGCAGTACTTC. Supplemented by reference TRBV30 and TRBJ2-7, the full variable domain reads SQTIHQWPATLVQPVGSPLSLECTVEGTSNPNLYWYRQAAGRGLQLLFYSVGIGQISSEVPQNLSASRPQDRQFILSSKKLLLSDSGFYLCAWSVVGLTYEQYFGPGTRLTVT.

V gene TRBV29-1 combines with J gene TRBJ2-7; 8 positions match TRBD1. Trimming removed 3 bases from V and 1 base from J; junction bases left unmatched: 8. Germline CDR1 is SQVTM and CDR2 is ANQGSEA. The CDR3 covers 15 residues. The CDR3 DNA reads TGCAGCGTTGACTCGGGGCAGGGGGCTTCCTACGAGCAGTACTTC. Protein sequence: CSVDSGQGASYEQYF.

V gene TRBV19 combines with J gene TRBJ2-1; TRBD2 matches 8 bases. The CDR3 totals 15 residues. Germline V CDR1 and CDR2: LNHDA, SQIVND (reference sequence). V lost 5 bases and J lost 0; bases outside the gene matches: 3. The CDR3 region has the DNA TGTGCCAGTAGTTTCACTAGCGGCTCCTACAATGAGCAGTTCTTC. Translating gives CASSFTSGSYNEQFF.

The chain uses TRBV19 and TRBJ1-5, with 9 bases fitting TRBD1. Germline V gene lookup returns CDR1 LNHDA and CDR2 SQIVND (reference sequence). After removal of 6 bases from V and 7 bases from J, the junction contained 7 bases not matched to a gene. This CDR3 comprises 14 residues. The DNA of the CDR3 is TGTGCCAGTAGAAGGACAGGGGCAAGGCAGCCCCAGCATTTT. Residues: CASRRTGARQPQHF.

This sequence joins TRBV2 and TRBJ1-4, with TRBD1 as a possible D gene (5 bases). Germline loops: CDR1 SNHLY, CDR2 FYNNEI. The ends were cut back, 2 bases at V and 8 bases at J, with 12 bases in the middle. The CDR3 runs to 14 residues. The CDR3 sequence: CASSETGSNEKLFF. The CDR3 region has the DNA TGTGCCAGCAGTGAAACAGGTTCGAACGAAAAACTGTTTTTT.

This chain uses TRBV28 with TRBJ1-2; 7 bases are shared with TRBD1. Looked up from germline, CDR1 is MDHEN and CDR2 is SYDVKM. The CDR3 is made up of 14 amino acids. V was pared by 4 bases and J by 5 bases, with 7 bases of the junction left unmatched. The CDR3 protein is CASSSHQGGYGYTF. The CDR3 DNA follows: TGTGCCAGCAGTTCCCATCAGGGGGGTTATGGCTACACCTTC.

V gene TRBV9 combines with J gene TRBJ2-5, with 7 bases aligning to TRBD1. The CDR3 sequence is 15 residues long. The junction had 7 bases not matched to a gene; V was cut back by 0 bases and J by 5 bases. From germline, CDR1 is SGDLS and CDR2 YYNGEE. The CDR3 bases are TGTGCCAGCAGCGTAGTAGGTCAGGGGGAGGAGACCCAGTACTTC. Residues: CASSVVGQGEETQYF.

This chain links TRBV10-3 with TRBJ1-1; 8 bases are shared with TRBD1. The V gene's germline CDR1 is ENHRY and CDR2 SYGVKD. With 10 bases clipped from V and 4 bases from J, the junction kept 14 bases outside the gene matches. The CDR3 has 15 residues. CDR3 amino acids: CATVNPVTGGTEAFF. DNA for the CDR3: TGTGCCACGGTAAACCCAGTAACAGGGGGCACTGAAGCTTTCTTT.

The genes are TRBV2 and TRBJ2-7; 9 positions agree with TRBD1. CDR3 length: 14 residues. Germline assignment: CDR1 SNHLY and CDR2 FYNNEI. Unmatched junction bases numbered 8, after V lost 8 bases and J lost 3 bases. The CDR3 spells CASLRDREYYEQYF. The DNA of the CDR3 is TGTGCCAGCCTCCGGGACAGGGAATACTACGAGCAGTACTTC.

The rearrangement joins TRBV6-5 to TRBJ2-7; unclear D gene. The CDR3 runs to 11 residues. Trimming cost V 4 bases and J 3 bases, with 4 bases left between them. CDR1 is MNHEY and CDR2 is SVGAGI in the germline V gene. CDR3 residues: CASSSYYEQYF. The CDR3 nucleotides are TGTGCCAGCAGTTCCTACTACGAGCAGTACTTC.

This clone has a single count. This rearrangement joins TRBV18 to TRBJ1-2, with D perhaps matching TRBD1 (6 bases). Germline V gene data show CDR1 as KGHSH and CDR2 as LQKENI. Deletions cut 4 bases from V and 5 bases from J, with 14 bases between. The CDR3 loop spans 14 amino acids. This CDR3 is CASSQQGMEYGYTF. CDR3 nucleotide sequence: TGTGCCAGCTCACAGCAGGGGATGGAGTATGGCTACACCTTC.

The chain employs TRBV11-3 and TRBJ2-1, with TRBD2 identical over 7 bases. V lost 2 bases and J lost 5; bases outside the gene matches: 3. The CDR3 is 14 residues long. Germline loops: CDR1 SGHNT, CDR2 YENEEA. For the CDR3, the DNA is TGTGCCAGCAGCTTAAGTGGGGGGGACAATGAGCAGTTCTTC. Amino acid sequence: CASSLSGGDNEQFF.

The V call is TRBV11-2, the J call TRBJ2-7; TRBD2 matches 8 bases. The CDR3 length is 13 residues. CDR1 is SGHAT and CDR2 is FQNNGV in the germline V gene. The ends lost 6 bases at V and 3 bases at J; junction bases unmatched: 4. The CDR3 DNA reads as TGTGCCAGCAGTTACAGCGGGAGCTACGAGCAGTACTTC. Translation: CASSYSGSYEQYF.

This chain uses TRBV13 with TRBJ2-7; 9 nucleotides line up with TRBD1. The CDR3 covers 15 residues. Trimming at V came to 5 bases and at J to 6 bases, leaving 11 bases not matched to a gene. Germline lookup yields CDR1 PRHDT and CDR2 FYEKMQ (reference sequence). CDR3 in amino acids: CASSPDRTGASEQYF. In DNA form, the CDR3 reads TGTGCCAGCAGCCCGGACCGGACAGGGGCGTCCGAGCAGTACTTC.

The chain has TRBV5-4 and TRBJ2-5; 12 bases are a match to TRBD2. The CDR3 runs 15 residues. The J segment lost 5 bases and the V segment lost 4 bases, leaving 6 bases of the junction unmatched. Germline V gene data show CDR1 as SGHNT and CDR2 as YYREEE (reference sequence). The CDR3 DNA sequence: TGTGCCAGCAGCCAGACTAGCGGGGGAGGGGAGACCCAGTACTTC. Translation: CASSQTSGGGETQYF.

This clone was counted only a few times. This rearrangement joins TRBV6-5 to TRBJ2-3; D is possibly TRBD1 (6 bases). V lost 6 bases and J lost 3, with 16 bases in between. The CDR3 length is 15 residues. CDR1 MNHEY and CDR2 SVGAGI come from the germline V gene. The CDR3 region has the DNA TGTGCCAGCAGCGGGAACAGGGTCCAGACAGATACGCAGTATTTT. Protein: CASSGNRVQTDTQYF.

J is TRBJ2-3 and V is TRBV9; possibly TRBD2 for D (5 bases). The CDR3 runs 15 residues. Germline CDR1 SGDLS, CDR2 YYNGEE. Trimming pared 6 bases from V and 4 bases from J, leaving 18 bases between. CDR3 bases: TGTGCCAGCACCCGAGGTTTCGGAGGATCAGATACGCAGTATTTT. Translation gives CASTRGFGGSDTQYF.

The chain employs TRBV5-1 and TRBJ1-1, with a tentative D call TRBD1 (5 bases). This CDR3 comprises 13 residues. Trimming took 5 bases from V and 1 from J, leaving 9 bases between them. Germline assignment: CDR1 SGHRS and CDR2 YFSETQ. This chain's CDR3 is CASRQAANTEAFF. In DNA, the CDR3 is TGCGCCAGCAGACAGGCCGCGAACACTGAAGCTTTCTTT.

The chain recombines TRBV19 with TRBJ1-6, with TRBD1 matching over 8 bases. Germline trimming cut 3 bases from V and 7 bases from J; bases unmatched to any gene: 5. Germline CDR1 is LNHDA and CDR2 is SQIVND (reference sequence). The CDR3 totals 15 residues. CDR3 loop: CASSMVQGANSPLHF. DNA of the CDR3: TGTGCCAGTAGTATGGTCCAGGGGGCGAATTCACCCCTCCACTTT.

The chain combines TRBV9 with TRBJ2-2; possible D gene TRBD2, 6 bases. The germline V gene encodes CDR1 SGDLS and CDR2 YYNGEE. V lost 5 bases and J 0 bases, leaving 11 bases between the germline ends. The CDR3 has 15 residues. Here the CDR3 reads CASRRDAANTGELFF. CDR3 DNA sequence: TGTGCCAGCAGGCGGGACGCTGCGAACACCGGGGAGCTGTTTTTT. The variable domain in full, completed from reference TRBV9 and TRBJ2-2, reads DSGVTQTPKHLITATGQRVTLRCSPRSGDLSVYWYQQSLDQGLQFLIQYYNGEERAKGNILERFSAQQFPDLHSELNLSSLELGDSALYFCASRRDAANTGELFFGEGSRLTVL.

The chain recombines TRBV30 with TRBJ1-3, with D perhaps TRBD1 (5 bases). From germline, CDR1 is GTSNPN and CDR2 SVGIG (reference sequence). V was clipped by 5 bases and J by 0 bases, with 14 bases between them. The CDR3 spans 15 residues. In nucleotides, the CDR3 is TGTGCCTGGTCTCTAAGGGGCGGCTCTGGAAACACCATATATTTT. Translating gives CAWSLRGGSGNTIYF.